Listed below are T cell receptor beta chains from one sample, sequenced in a study of CD8+ T cells in alopecia areata. TCRdb's copy holds only in-frame clones and misses some; the assay was immunoSEQ multiplex PCR. The table includes 160,000 or so clones, roughly 63% detected once. The sample here was CD4+ T cells sorted from blood, taken at approximately week 60, from a patient treated with tofacitinib. All receptors come from a human donor with alopecia areata. CDR3s include the opening cysteine and the closing phenylalanine or tryptophan. D genes are given only for firm matches. The listing skips clone size in some rows; elsewhere it reads once, few, many or a size class.

DNA: TGTGCCAGTAGTATTTGGAGGGATCCCGGGGAGCTGTTTTTT
CDR3: CASSIWRDPGELFF
D: NA
size: NA
V: TRBV19
J: TRBJ2-2

DNA: TGTGCCAGCAGCGAGAATAGGGTGCCTGGGGCCAACGTCCTGACTTTC
CDR3: CASSENRVPGANVLTF
D: NA
size: NA
V: TRBV7-3
J: TRBJ2-6

DNA: TGTGCCAGCAGTTACTCCAGGACGGGACCTAACATTCAGTACTTC
CDR3: CASSYSRTGPNIQYF
D: NA
size: once
V: TRBV6-5
J: TRBJ2-4

DNA: TGTGCCTGGAGTGTGGGGTTAGACACCGGGGAGCTGTTTTTT
CDR3: CAWSVGLDTGELFF
D: NA
size: few
V: TRBV30
J: TRBJ2-2

DNA: TGTGCCAGTAGTACTACGTCCCCACGGACAGGCACCGAGCAGTACTTC
CDR3: CASSTTSPRTGTEQYF
D: TRBD1
size: NA
V: TRBV19
J: TRBJ2-7

DNA: TGCAGCGTTGTCCGGGGGGGCTCAGATACGCAGTATTTT
CDR3: CSVVRGGSDTQYF
D: TRBD2
size: NA
V: TRBV29-1
J: TRBJ2-3

DNA: TGTGCCAGCAGTGCTGATTCGGGGAATGGCTACACCTTC
CDR3: CASSADSGNGYTF
D: NA
size: NA
V: TRBV2
J: TRBJ1-2

DNA: TGTGCCAGCAGCTTAGTGCGACTAGCGGGGGGAGATGAGCAGTTCTTC
CDR3: CASSLVRLAGGDEQFF
D: TRBD2
size: NA
V: TRBV11-2
J: TRBJ2-1

DNA: TGCGCCAGCAGCCAAGTTGCACCCAACTATGGCTACACCTTC
CDR3: CASSQVAPNYGYTF
D: NA
size: NA
V: TRBV4-1
J: TRBJ1-2

DNA: TGTGCCTGGAGAAGGGGTGGTGGCTACACCTTC
CDR3: CAWRRGGGYTF
D: NA
size: NA
V: TRBV30
J: TRBJ1-2

DNA: TGTGCTAGTGGTTTGGAAACGGGGAGTCGGGCTTTCTTT
CDR3: CASGLETGSRAFF
D: NA
size: NA
V: TRBV12-5
J: TRBJ1-1

DNA: TGTGCCAGCACCGGGTACTCTGGGGCCAACGTCCTGACTTTC
CDR3: CASTGYSGANVLTF
D: NA
size: NA
V: TRBV2
J: TRBJ2-6

DNA: TGCAGCGTTGGGACAGCGAAAGCTTTCTTT
CDR3: CSVGTAKAFF
D: NA
size: NA
V: TRBV29-1
J: TRBJ1-1

DNA: TGTGCCAGCAGCCCAAGTAGAGGGGGCAATTCACCCCTCCACTTT
CDR3: CASSPSRGGNSPLHF
D: TRBD1
size: NA
V: TRBV27
J: TRBJ1-6